This T cell receptor (beta chain) was identified during a study of blood T cell repertoires in COVID-19. About the research overall: Acute-phase and convalescent COVID-19 samples originated in the United States, Italy and Spain. From T cells, B-cell-depleted T cells, or PBMCs came the material, which was cDNA or gDNA.

Per the germline V gene, CDR1 is KGHSH and CDR2 is LQKENI. Trimming removed 2 bases from V and 0 bases from J; junction bases left unmatched: 12. This CDR3 spans 18 amino acids. Original analysis: Nucleated cell number was recorded as an estimate derived from reference gene primer amplification. Libraries were prepared by immunoSEQ multiplex PCR; TCRdb keeps only in-frame clonotypes and omits some of them. D and trimming come from the DNA, and the V and J calls and clone size come from that table. This table has 200,000 to 300,000 clones, around 83% appearing once. V gene TRBV18 combines with J gene TRBJ2-5; 7 bases align to TRBD2. The sequence came from a man aged 35 to 55 who had recovered from COVID-19. The sequencing input was peripheral blood. CDR3 protein: CASSPLQVGAGYQETQYF. CDR3 in DNA: TGTGCCAGCTCACCATTGCAGGTCGGAGCGGGGTACCAAGAGACCCAGTACTTC.